Listed below are T cell receptor beta chains from one sample, sequenced in a study of cytomegalovirus exposure and HLA in healthy donors. Sequencing used immunoSEQ multiplex PCR; TCRdb keeps in-frame clones, though not all of them. The table lists roughly 150,000 clones, 85% of them singletons. Sequenced: PBMCs. Every receptor here comes from a woman aged 18-29 years in good health and CMV-seronegative. CDR3s include the opening cysteine and the closing phenylalanine or tryptophan. The D gene is left open where the match is weak. The size of a clone is reported for some rows only, either as once, few or many, or as a class for expanded clones.

v_gene: TRBV9
abundance: NA
j_gene: TRBJ1-4
d_gene: NA
CDR3nt: TGTGCCAGCAGCGTAGTCGCAGGTGAAAAACTGTTTTTT
CDR3aa: CASSVVAGEKLFF

v_gene: TRBV7-2
abundance: NA
j_gene: TRBJ1-6
d_gene: TRBD1
CDR3nt: TGTGCCAGCAGCACGCGGGGACAGGGGGCATCACCCCTCCACTTT
CDR3aa: CASSTRGQGASPLHF

v_gene: TRBV5-1
abundance: once
j_gene: TRBJ2-7
d_gene: TRBD1
CDR3nt: TGCGCCAGCAGCTTGGGCGGGACAGGGGGCTACGAGCAGTACTTC
CDR3aa: CASSLGGTGGYEQYF

v_gene: TRBV27
abundance: NA
j_gene: TRBJ1-1
d_gene: TRBD1
CDR3nt: TGTGCCAGCAGTTATGGGACAGCTAACACTGAAGCTTTCTTT
CDR3aa: CASSYGTANTEAFF

v_gene: TRBV28
abundance: NA
j_gene: TRBJ1-5
d_gene: NA
CDR3nt: TGTGCCAGCAGTTTCGGGCAGGGAAGGCATTTT
CDR3aa: CASSFGQGRHF

v_gene: TRBV5-4
abundance: NA
j_gene: TRBJ2-2
d_gene: NA
CDR3nt: TGTGCCAGCAGCCCCTTGGTGTCAGGGCCCGGGGAGCTGTTTTTT
CDR3aa: CASSPLVSGPGELFF

v_gene: TRBV6-1
abundance: NA
j_gene: TRBJ2-7
d_gene: TRBD1
CDR3nt: TGTGCCAGCAGTGGACAGGGATCCTACGAGCAGTACTTC
CDR3aa: CASSGQGSYEQYF

v_gene: TRBV7-2
abundance: NA
j_gene: TRBJ2-1
d_gene: NA
CDR3nt: TGTGCCAGCAGCTTAGCAGCGCCCTACAATGAGCAGTTCTTC
CDR3aa: CASSLAAPYNEQFF

v_gene: TRBV7-2
abundance: NA
j_gene: TRBJ2-7
d_gene: TRBD1
CDR3nt: TGTGCCAGCAGCCTACTAGGAGGGCAGGGGGCCTCCTACGAGCAGTACTTC
CDR3aa: CASSLLGGQGASYEQYF

v_gene: TRBV30
abundance: NA
j_gene: TRBJ2-5
d_gene: NA
CDR3nt: TGTGCCTGGAGTCTACCAGCGGGGACCCAGTACTTC
CDR3aa: CAWSLPAGTQYF

v_gene: TRBV4-3
abundance: NA
j_gene: TRBJ2-3
d_gene: TRBD1
CDR3nt: TGCGCCAGCAGCCTACAGGGGTTAGATACGCAGTATTTT
CDR3aa: CASSLQGLDTQYF

v_gene: TRBV2
abundance: few
j_gene: TRBJ1-1
d_gene: TRBD1
CDR3nt: TGTGCCAGCAGTCCCCAGACAGGGATAGACACTGAAGCTTTCTTT
CDR3aa: CASSPQTGIDTEAFF

v_gene: TRBV9
abundance: NA
j_gene: TRBJ2-5
d_gene: NA
CDR3nt: TGTGCCAGCAGCCCGAGACAGGCGACTCAAGAGACCCAGTACTTC
CDR3aa: CASSPRQATQETQYF

v_gene: TRBV28
abundance: NA
j_gene: TRBJ1-2
d_gene: TRBD1
CDR3nt: TGTGCCAGCAGTCCCTCGACAGGGGGGGGTTTTGGCTACACCTTC
CDR3aa: CASSPSTGGGFGYTF

v_gene: TRBV23-1
abundance: NA
j_gene: TRBJ2-3
d_gene: TRBD1
CDR3nt: TGCGCCAGCAGGGACGGGACAGCGGGCACAGATACGCAGTATTTT
CDR3aa: CASRDGTAGTDTQYF

v_gene: TRBV5-5
abundance: once
j_gene: TRBJ1-5
d_gene: NA
CDR3nt: TGTGCCAGCAGCTTGGCCCGGGGGGTCAATCAGCCCCAGCATTTT
CDR3aa: CASSLARGVNQPQHF

v_gene: TRBV7-2
abundance: once
j_gene: TRBJ2-3
d_gene: NA
CDR3nt: TGTGCCGGTGATAAGGGGTCAGATACGCAGTATTTT
CDR3aa: CAGDKGSDTQYF

v_gene: TRBV28
abundance: NA
j_gene: TRBJ2-7
d_gene: NA
CDR3nt: TGTGCCAGCAGTTTCCTAGCCGGCTACGAGCAGTACTTC
CDR3aa: CASSFLAGYEQYF

v_gene: TRBV7-9
abundance: NA
j_gene: TRBJ1-4
d_gene: TRBD1
CDR3nt: TGTTCCAGCAGCCCGCCTCGGGACAGGGGATTACGGAGTGAAAAACTGTTTTTT
CDR3aa: CSSSPPRDRGLRSEKLFF

v_gene: TRBV5-1
abundance: NA
j_gene: TRBJ2-3
d_gene: NA
CDR3nt: TGCGCCAGCAGCCTCTGGGGCGTACTCGACAGCACAGATACGCAGTATTTT
CDR3aa: CASSLWGVLDSTDTQYF

v_gene: TRBV7-8
abundance: NA
j_gene: TRBJ2-3
d_gene: TRBD2
CDR3nt: TGTGCCAGCACCCCACGGGGCCAGCGGGAGACAGATACGCAGTATTTT
CDR3aa: CASTPRGQRETDTQYF

v_gene: TRBV4-3
abundance: once
j_gene: TRBJ2-7
d_gene: TRBD1
CDR3nt: TGCGCCAGCAGCCAAAGGACAGGTCCCTACGAGCAGTACTTC
CDR3aa: CASSQRTGPYEQYF

v_gene: TRBV19
abundance: NA
j_gene: TRBJ1-5
d_gene: NA
CDR3nt: TGTGCCAGTAGTATCGGCAGGGAAAATCAGCCCCAGCATTTT
CDR3aa: CASSIGRENQPQHF

v_gene: TRBV5-5
abundance: NA
j_gene: TRBJ2-3
d_gene: TRBD2
CDR3nt: TGTGCCAGCAGCCCGACTAGCGGGGACAGCACAGATACGCAGTATTTT
CDR3aa: CASSPTSGDSTDTQYF

v_gene: TRBV29-1
abundance: few
j_gene: TRBJ2-7
d_gene: NA
CDR3nt: TGCAGCGTTGTACAAGCGGGTGGATCGGCCTACGAGCAGTACTTC
CDR3aa: CSVVQAGGSAYEQYF

v_gene: TRBV9
abundance: once
j_gene: TRBJ1-2
d_gene: NA
CDR3nt: TGTGCCAGCAGCGTAGCCCCGGCGGGACTAGGTTGGAACTATGGCTACACCTTC
CDR3aa: CASSVAPAGLGWNYGYTF

v_gene: TRBV9
abundance: NA
j_gene: TRBJ2-5
d_gene: TRBD2
CDR3nt: TGTGCCAGCAGCGAAGGGACTAGCGTTCAAGAGACCCAGTACTTC
CDR3aa: CASSEGTSVQETQYF

v_gene: TRBV4-2
abundance: NA
j_gene: TRBJ2-7
d_gene: NA
CDR3nt: TGTGCCAGCAGCCAGAGGGACCGGGACACCTCCTACGAGCAGTACTTC
CDR3aa: CASSQRDRDTSYEQYF

v_gene: TRBV5-8
abundance: NA
j_gene: TRBJ1-5
d_gene: TRBD1
CDR3nt: TGTGCCAGCAGCTTGGCGATTTTGGGACAGGGAAATCAGCCCCAGCATTTT
CDR3aa: CASSLAILGQGNQPQHF

v_gene: TRBV9
abundance: NA
j_gene: TRBJ1-2
d_gene: TRBD1
CDR3nt: TGTGCCAGCAGCTCCAGACAGGGGATAAGGAATGGCTACACCTTC
CDR3aa: CASSSRQGIRNGYTF

v_gene: TRBV4-1
abundance: NA
j_gene: TRBJ2-3
d_gene: TRBD1
CDR3nt: TGCGCCAGCAGCCAAGAGACAGGGGGCCCTAGCACAGATACGCAGTATTTT
CDR3aa: CASSQETGGPSTDTQYF

v_gene: TRBV28
abundance: NA
j_gene: TRBJ1-2
d_gene: NA
CDR3nt: TGTGCCAGCAGTCAGGGGTTTGGCTACACCTTC
CDR3aa: CASSQGFGYTF

v_gene: TRBV18
abundance: NA
j_gene: TRBJ2-7
d_gene: TRBD1
CDR3nt: TGTGCCAGCTCAGCCGGACAGGGCTACGAGCAGTACTTC
CDR3aa: CASSAGQGYEQYF

v_gene: TRBV29-1
abundance: NA
j_gene: TRBJ1-1
d_gene: NA
CDR3nt: TGCAGCGTTGGGTCGGGGCCAGGGGCTGAAGCTTTCTTT
CDR3aa: CSVGSGPGAEAFF

v_gene: TRBV7-2
abundance: NA
j_gene: TRBJ2-7
d_gene: TRBD1
CDR3nt: TGTGCCAGCAGCTTAGACAGGGGAGTCTACGAGCAGTACTTC
CDR3aa: CASSLDRGVYEQYF

v_gene: TRBV5-1
abundance: NA
j_gene: TRBJ1-6
d_gene: TRBD1
CDR3nt: TGCGCCAGCAGCTCAAAGGACAGGAGCTCCTATAATTCACCCCTCCACTTT
CDR3aa: CASSSKDRSSYNSPLHF

v_gene: TRBV5-6
abundance: NA
j_gene: TRBJ1-5
d_gene: TRBD1
CDR3nt: TGTGCCAGCAGCGCGGACAGGGGGCTTACTCAGCCCCAGCATTTT
CDR3aa: CASSADRGLTQPQHF

v_gene: TRBV28
abundance: NA
j_gene: TRBJ2-1
d_gene: TRBD2
CDR3nt: TGTGCCAGCACCCCATGGGCGGGAGTAATCAATGAGCAGTTCTTC
CDR3aa: CASTPWAGVINEQFF

v_gene: TRBV30
abundance: NA
j_gene: TRBJ1-5
d_gene: NA
CDR3nt: TGTGCCTGGAGGAAAGGAGGGCAGCCCCAGCATTTT
CDR3aa: CAWRKGGQPQHF

v_gene: TRBV28
abundance: NA
j_gene: TRBJ1-6
d_gene: NA
CDR3nt: TGTGCCAGCAGTTACCGCTGGGGACTCCGCAATTCACCCCTCCACTTT
CDR3aa: CASSYRWGLRNSPLHF

v_gene: TRBV6-5
abundance: NA
j_gene: TRBJ2-7
d_gene: NA
CDR3nt: TGTGCCAGCAGTTACTCGTGGACTCAAGGAAACGAGCAGTACTTC
CDR3aa: CASSYSWTQGNEQYF

v_gene: TRBV18
abundance: NA
j_gene: TRBJ2-7
d_gene: NA
CDR3nt: TGTGCCAGCTCACCACGGGAACAGGGTCCCTACGAGCAGTACTTC
CDR3aa: CASSPREQGPYEQYF

v_gene: TRBV9
abundance: NA
j_gene: TRBJ1-5
d_gene: TRBD1
CDR3nt: TGTGCCAGCAGCGTAGTGGGACAGGGGAGCAATCAGCCCCAGCATTTT
CDR3aa: CASSVVGQGSNQPQHF

v_gene: TRBV5-1
abundance: NA
j_gene: TRBJ1-2
d_gene: TRBD1
CDR3nt: TGCGCCACCTCTTCGACAGGGCCGAACTATGGCTACACCTTC
CDR3aa: CATSSTGPNYGYTF

v_gene: TRBV28
abundance: NA
j_gene: TRBJ1-1
d_gene: NA
CDR3nt: TGTGCCAGCAGTTTAAAGCTCCCGGTCACTGAAGCTTTCTTT
CDR3aa: CASSLKLPVTEAFF

v_gene: TRBV21-1
abundance: NA
j_gene: TRBJ2-1
d_gene: NA
CDR3nt: TGTGCCAGCAGTAAAACCTGCGGTGAGCAGTTCTTC
CDR3aa: CASSKTCGEQFF

v_gene: TRBV7-9
abundance: NA
j_gene: TRBJ1-1
d_gene: NA
CDR3nt: TGTGCCAGCAGCCCACCCTTGGGAGCCTCCCCAGACAACACTGAAGCTTTCTTT
CDR3aa: CASSPPLGASPDNTEAFF

v_gene: TRBV30
abundance: NA
j_gene: TRBJ2-4
d_gene: NA
CDR3nt: TGTGCCTGGACTTCGGGGAGCCGGATTCAGTACTTC
CDR3aa: CAWTSGSRIQYF

v_gene: TRBV4-1
abundance: NA
j_gene: TRBJ1-4
d_gene: NA
CDR3nt: TGCGCCAGCAGCCAAGCACAGGGCGAAAAACTGTTTTTT
CDR3aa: CASSQAQGEKLFF

v_gene: TRBV6-5
abundance: NA
j_gene: TRBJ2-7
d_gene: NA
CDR3nt: TGTGCCAGCAGTCGGACAATCTCCGAGCAGTACTTC
CDR3aa: CASSRTISEQYF

v_gene: TRBV19
abundance: NA
j_gene: TRBJ1-5
d_gene: NA
CDR3nt: TGTGCCAGTAAAACCCGACTTCGTAGCAATCAGCCCCAGCATTTT
CDR3aa: CASKTRLRSNQPQHF

v_gene: TRBV28
abundance: once
j_gene: TRBJ2-6
d_gene: TRBD1
CDR3nt: TGTGCCAGCAGAAGGACAGGGAGATCTGGGGCCAACGTCCTGACTTTC
CDR3aa: CASRRTGRSGANVLTF

v_gene: TRBV5-1
abundance: NA
j_gene: TRBJ2-3
d_gene: TRBD2
CDR3nt: TGCGCCAGCAGCTTGTTAGCGGGAGTAACAGATACGCAGTATTTT
CDR3aa: CASSLLAGVTDTQYF